This T cell receptor beta chain was recorded in a study of cytomegalovirus exposure and HLA in healthy donors. Study results and caveats: A later analysis reported that several of the most significant clusters appeared to be linked to common viral pathogens, among them Epstein-Barr virus. Near-uniform donor sequencing depth was presumed by presence/absence analyses. CMV antigen specificity of three CMV-associated chains was confirmed in vitro.

Healthy bone marrow donors made up the donor group. Trimming took off 6 bases at V and 3 bases at J, with 9 bases between the two ends. CDR3 length equals 13 residues. CDR1 MNHNY and CDR2 SVGAGI come from the germline V gene (reference sequence). A note on this clone: Its antigen is unknown.

Researchers ran the PCR with 60 Vbeta and 13 Jbeta primers. Measured with immunoSEQ multiplex PCR; TCRdb has only the in-frame clones, and not every one. The repertoire has 150,000 to 200,000 clones, 65% to 90% of them found once; the top ten carry about 2.2%. This sequence was found in a woman between 45 and 60 years old in good health and CMV-seronegative. The gene calls are TRBV6-6 and TRBJ2-1; no clear D. The sequencing input was PBMCs. CDR3 DNA: TGTGCCAGCAGCCCCCGCGACTACAATGAGCAGTTCTTC. Translating it yields CASSPRDYNEQFF.